Presented here are 23 T cell receptor beta chains from one specimen sequenced in a study of CD8 T cells in ankylosing spondylitis. Broader study findings: Characteristic of ankylosing spondylitis blood, it appeared, was a TCR beta motif comprising eight highly homologous variants.

Which antigens these TCRs recognize remains unknown. In TCRdb, the 5' RACE reads were re-called with MiXCR into one record per CDR3 protein. This sample has hundreds of thousands of distinct CDR3 sequences, with roughly 10% found just once. The sample consisted of blood, either unsorted or a sorted T cell fraction (not recorded which). The receptors were sampled from a male donor with ankylosing spondylitis.

V gene TRBV20-1 combines with J gene TRBJ2-5, with D unclear. Germline CDR1 and CDR2: DFQATT and SNEGSKA (reference sequence). The CDR3 is made up of 10 amino acids. Trimming removed 4 bases from V and 7 bases from J, with 7 bases in between. The CDR3 is CSANRGTQYF. For the CDR3, the DNA is TGCAGTGCTAACCGAGGGACCCAGTACTTC.

There are many counts of this clonotype. The chain joins TRBV7-2 to TRBJ2-3; TRBD2 matches at 8 bases. The CDR3 runs 15 residues. V trimming: 4 bases; J trimming: 4 bases; junction bases outside the gene matches: 7. Germline V gives CDR1 SGHTA, CDR2 FQGNSA. CDR3 bases: TGTGCCAGCAGCTCCAGAGCGGGAGTTGCAGATACGCAGTATTTT. It specifies CASSSRAGVADTQYF.

The V and J genes are TRBV10-3 and TRBJ1-1; D ambiguous. Germline V gene data show CDR1 as ENHRY and CDR2 as SYGVKD. The CDR3 extends over 12 amino acids. The V and J ends lost 0 bases and 10 bases respectively, with 9 bases between them. In DNA, the CDR3 is TGTGCCATCAGTGAGTCAGGGTTAACAGCTTTCTTT. Translating gives CAISESGLTAFF.

This clonotype was recorded many times. The chain carries TRBV29-1 and TRBJ2-7; 11 bases align to TRBD2. CDR3 size: 13 residues. Germline assignment: CDR1 SQVTM and CDR2 ANQGSEA. Germline trimming cut 8 bases from V and 5 bases from J; bases unmatched to any gene: 8. The chain's CDR3 is CSLLAGEGNEQYF. CDR3 DNA sequence: TGCAGCCTACTAGCGGGAGAGGGCAACGAGCAGTACTTC.

This clonotype was seen at least ten times. The rearrangement joins TRBV5-1 to TRBJ2-7; TRBD2 aligns across 9 bases. Germline assignment: CDR1 SGHRS and CDR2 YFSETQ. V shed 4 bases, J shed 1 base, and the junction held 6 bases outside the gene matches. The CDR3 sequence is 15 residues long. The CDR3 sequence is CASSVTSGPSYEQYF. Written as DNA, the CDR3 is TGCGCCAGCAGCGTGACTAGCGGACCTTCCTACGAGCAGTACTTC.

The chain links TRBV18 to TRBJ2-2; D is perhaps TRBD1 (6 bases). This CDR3 comprises 16 residues. Trimming cost V 3 bases and J 1 base, with 12 bases left between them. Germline V gene lookup returns CDR1 KGHSH and CDR2 LQKENI. This CDR3 is CASSPLSGENTGELFF. DNA for the CDR3: TGTGCCAGCTCACCGTTGTCAGGGGAGAACACCGGGGAGCTGTTTTTT.

This clonotype was seen more than once but under ten times. The chain links TRBV4-3 to TRBJ2-1; TRBD1 is a possible D gene (5 bases). CDR1 and CDR2 (germline): LGHNA, YSLEER. This CDR3 spans 16 amino acids. Trimming removed 0 bases at V and 2 bases at J, with 11 bases between. The DNA for the CDR3 is TGCGCCAGCAGCCAAGAAGGGGCCTTGCCCTACAATGAGCAGTTCTTC. Protein: CASSQEGALPYNEQFF.

The CDR3 bases are TGTGCCAGCAGTTTAAGGGGGACTAGCGGGAGATTAAACATTCAGTACTTC. Encoded protein: CASSLRGTSGRLNIQYF. The rearrangement uses TRBV28 and TRBJ2-4; 14 bases are shared with TRBD2. The trim removed 2 bases at V and 6 bases at J, leaving 6 bases unmatched. The V gene's germline CDR1 is MDHEN and CDR2 SYDVKM. This CDR3 contains 17 residues.

Many counts were recorded for this clonotype. The chain couples TRBV5-1 to TRBJ1-2; D is unclear. In germline, CDR1 is SGHRS, CDR2 YFSETQ. Trimming removed 0 bases from V and 7 bases from J, with 10 bases in between. CDR3 length equals 13 residues. CDR3 in amino acids: CASSLGYGGGYTF. The CDR3 DNA follows: TGCGCCAGCAGCTTGGGTTATGGTGGTGGCTACACCTTC.

This clonotype came up a few times. This chain links TRBV7-8 with TRBJ2-2; either TRBD1 or TRBD2 may fit D (5 bases each). The CDR3 has 16 amino acids. The germline V gene encodes CDR1 SGHVS and CDR2 FQNEAQ. V lost 2 bases to trimming and J lost 3 bases, with 13 bases between them. The CDR3 here is CASSLRGGRDTGELFF. The CDR3 DNA follows: TGTGCCAGCAGCTTACGTGGGGGTCGGGACACCGGGGAGCTGTTTTTT.

The rearrangement links TRBV4-2 to TRBJ2-7; 7 bases are a match to TRBD1. V lost 4 bases to trimming and J lost 3 bases; unmatched junction nucleotides: 18. The CDR3 length is 18 residues. CDR1 LGHNA and CDR2 YNFKEQ come from the germline V gene. This chain's CDR3 is CASSLRDSGRQGDYEQYF. The CDR3 coding sequence is TGTGCCAGCAGCCTCCGGGACAGCGGACGGCAAGGGGACTACGAGCAGTACTTC.

The chain is built from TRBV5-1 and TRBJ2-3; a possible D gene is TRBD1 (5 bases). The CDR3 spans 14 residues. CDR1 is SGHRS and CDR2 is YFSETQ in the germline V gene. V was trimmed by 5 bases and J by 2 bases, leaving 12 bases between them. CDR3 amino acids: CASSATVDTDTQYF. CDR3 DNA sequence: TGCGCCAGCAGTGCGACAGTAGACACAGATACGCAGTATTTT.

There are many counts of this clonotype. The chain couples TRBV12-3 or TRBV12-4 to TRBJ2-6, with D unclear. The CDR3 has 14 amino acids. Trimming left V 6 bases short and J 1 base short, with 7 bases between. CDR3 DNA sequence: TGTGCCAGCAGCCGCCTTTCTGGGGCCAACGTCCTGACTTTC. Protein: CASSRLSGANVLTF.

The chain employs TRBV5-6 and TRBJ2-3; D unclear. Trimming cost V 0 bases and J 0 bases, with 11 bases left between them. CDR3 length: 16 amino acids. Germline CDR1 is SGHDT and CDR2 is YYEEEE. CDR3: CASSLASPYSTDTQYF. CDR3 sequence (DNA): TGTGCCAGCAGCTTGGCCTCCCCCTATAGCACAGATACGCAGTATTTT.

The J gene is TRBJ2-1, the V gene TRBV4-2, with 11 bases aligning to TRBD2. The CDR3 has 16 amino acids. J was trimmed by 4 bases and V by 3 bases; bases with no gene match: 5. Looked up from germline, CDR1 is LGHNA and CDR2 is YNFKEQ. CDR3 residues: CASSQMTSGTYNEQFF. The CDR3 DNA is TGTGCCAGCAGCCAGATGACTAGCGGGACATACAATGAGCAGTTCTTC.

This rearrangement joins TRBV5-4 to TRBJ2-3, with 8 positions matching TRBD2. Trimming cost V 6 bases and J 8 bases; bases outside gene matches: 8. The CDR3 is 13 residues long. The germline V gene has CDR1 SGHNT and CDR2 YYREEE (reference sequence). The CDR3 DNA sequence: TGTGCCAGCACGTCGGGGGGGCTTCCTACGCAGTATTTT. Amino acids: CASTSGGLPTQYF.

This clonotype has only a few counts. J is TRBJ1-5 and V is TRBV20-1; no firm D call. There are 13 residues in the CDR3. Germline values: CDR1 DFQATT, CDR2 SNEGSKA (reference sequence). The germline V and J ends were trimmed by 3 bases and 7 bases, with 13 bases remaining between them. As DNA, the CDR3 is TGCAGTGCTAGTATGGTCGTGAGACAGCCCCAGCATTTT. Protein product: CSASMVVRQPQHF.

The V and J genes are TRBV7-9 and TRBJ2-1; TRBD1 matches at 8 bases. There are 17 residues in the CDR3. Per the germline V gene, CDR1 is SEHNR and CDR2 is FQNEAQ (reference sequence). J lost 3 bases, V lost 4 bases, and 11 bases had no gene match. CDR3 protein: CASSSASGQGFYNEQFF. The CDR3 DNA follows: TGTGCCAGCAGCTCAGCCTCTGGACAGGGCTTCTACAATGAGCAGTTCTTC.

This clonotype was detected a few times. The chain links TRBV7-9 to TRBJ2-3; 11 bases are shared with TRBD2. Germline V gives CDR1 SEHNR, CDR2 FQNEAQ (reference sequence). The CDR3 extends over 16 amino acids. V was clipped by 4 bases and J by 2 bases; unmatched bases: 5. Here the CDR3 reads CASSSRTSGPTDTQYF. Written as DNA, the CDR3 is TGTGCCAGCAGCTCGAGGACTAGCGGGCCCACAGATACGCAGTATTTT. The complete variable domain, with remaining parts taken from reference TRBV7-9 and TRBJ2-3, reads DTGVSQNPRHKITKRGQNVTFRCDPISEHNRLYWYRQTLGQGPEFLTYFQNEAQLEKSRLLSDRFSAERPKGSFSTLEIQRTEQGDSAMYLCASSSRTSGPTDTQYFGPGTRLTVL.

The chain employs TRBV12-3 or TRBV12-4 and TRBJ2-1; D is possibly TRBD1 (6 bases). The CDR3 runs to 15 residues. Trimming pared 5 bases from V and 7 bases from J, leaving 18 bases between. The CDR3 reads CASSRIPSDRNEQFF. DNA of the CDR3: TGTGCCAGCAGTCGAATTCCTTCGGACAGAAATGAGCAGTTCTTC.

This clonotype was counted a few times. This rearrangement joins TRBV12-3 or TRBV12-4 to TRBJ2-2; D remains unclear. The CDR3 loop spans 14 amino acids. V was clipped by 6 bases and J by 0 bases, with 8 bases between them. The CDR3 nucleotides read TGTGCCAGCAGAAACACCGCGAACACCGGGGAGCTGTTTTTT. It codes for CASRNTANTGELFF.

This clonotype was seen just once. The chain carries TRBV9 and TRBJ1-1, with unresolved D. V was pared by 0 bases and J by 2 bases, with 11 bases between. Germline values: CDR1 SGDLS, CDR2 YYNGEE. CDR3 length: 15 amino acids. The CDR3 region is CASSVVGSGNTEAFF. CDR3 coding DNA: TGTGCCAGCAGCGTAGTCGGGAGCGGCAACACTGAAGCTTTCTTT.

The sample holds many counts of this clonotype. The V and J genes are TRBV12-3 or TRBV12-4 and TRBJ2-5; D might be TRBD2 (5 bases). The CDR3 has 12 residues. The V end lost 6 bases, the J end lost 1 base, and 6 bases lay between the germline ends. As DNA, the CDR3 is TGTGCCAGCAGACGGGGCCAAGAGACCCAGTACTTC. Protein sequence: CASRRGQETQYF.